This T cell receptor (beta chain) comes out of a study of shared clonotypes between healthy human individuals. Germline V gene sequence: CDR1 SGHKS, CDR2 YYEKEE (reference sequence). Trimming removed 4 bases from V and 0 bases from J, with 17 bases in between. The CDR3 is made up of 18 amino acids. Measured with immunoSEQ multiplex PCR; TCRdb has only the in-frame clones, and not every one. The table shows 400,000 to 600,000 clones, with about 96% occurring only once. Sequencing input: naive CD4+ T cells sorted from blood. Indicated subset: CD45RA+ positively selected. V gene TRBV5-5 combines with J gene TRBJ2-6; D is uncertain. The TCR comes from a woman in her 30s in good health. DNA for the CDR3: TGTGCCAGCAGCGACACCTCACAGAAAACCTCTGGGGCCAACGTCCTGACTTTC. This encodes CASSDTSQKTSGANVLTF.